The 18 T cell receptor beta chains below were found in one sample sequenced in a study of PD-1 blockade in classical Hodgkin lymphoma. All patients experienced relapse after autologous stem cell transplantation, and brentuximab vedotin exposure was variable. Assay used: immunoSEQ multiplex PCR; TCRdb lists only in-frame clones, some missing. The profile shows about 24,000 clones, about three quarters of them singletons. The sample here was peripheral blood mononuclear cells (PBMCs), taken before the second cycle of nivolumab. The receptors derive from a human donor with classical Hodgkin lymphoma.

The gene calls are TRBV28 and TRBJ2-7; 11 nucleotides align to TRBD2. V shed 5 bases and J 3 bases; nucleotides not matched to a gene: 6. The CDR3 has 15 residues. From germline, CDR1 is MDHEN and CDR2 SYDVKM. CDR3 sequence: CASSPSGRRYYEQYF. The CDR3, as DNA: TGTGCCAGCAGTCCTAGCGGGAGGCGGTACTACGAGCAGTACTTC.

This clone was seen only once. This sequence joins TRBV6-1 and TRBJ2-7; D perhaps matches TRBD2 (6 bases). There are 14 residues in the CDR3. Germline CDR1 and CDR2: MNHNS and SASEGT. With 6 bases removed from V and 2 bases from J, the gap between germline ends came to 14 bases. In DNA, the CDR3 is TGTGCCAGCAGGGAGGGCCCTTCCACCTACGAGCAGTACTTC. Amino acids: CASREGPSTYEQYF.

This sequence joins TRBV6-4 and TRBJ1-1; the match to TRBD1 covers 7 bases. The V gene end was trimmed by 0 bases and the J gene end by 0 bases; junction bases not matched to a gene: 4. The V gene's germline CDR1 is MRHNA and CDR2 SNTAGT. The CDR3 totals 16 residues. The CDR3 here is CASSDSPQGVNTEAFF. CDR3 DNA sequence: TGTGCCAGCAGTGACTCCCCTCAGGGGGTGAACACTGAAGCTTTCTTT.

The chain has TRBV5-4 and TRBJ2-3, with 7 positions matching TRBD2. J was trimmed by 0 bases and V by 0 bases; bases with no gene match: 4. Germline CDR1 reads SGHNT; CDR2 reads YYREEE (reference sequence). The CDR3 length is 16 residues. The CDR3 nucleotides read TGTGCCAGCAGCTTGGCCGCGGGAGTAAGCACAGATACGCAGTATTTT. This codes for CASSLAAGVSTDTQYF.

The rearrangement joins TRBV14 to TRBJ1-3; 10 nucleotides agree with TRBD1. The CDR3 runs to 17 residues. Germline V lookup: CDR1 SGHDN, CDR2 FVKESK. J gave up 1 base and V 6 bases, and 9 bases lay outside the gene matches. This chain's CDR3 is CASSQNRDRGSGNTIYF. In nucleotides, the CDR3 is TGTGCCAGCAGTCAAAACCGGGACAGGGGTTCTGGAAACACCATATATTTT.

The chain joins TRBV6-5 to TRBJ2-7; TRBD2 matches 11 bases. Germline V gives CDR1 MNHEY, CDR2 SVGAGI. J was trimmed by 3 bases and V by 5 bases; bases with no gene match: 3. The CDR3 extends over 14 amino acids. CDR3 nucleotide sequence: TGTGCCAGCAGTGGGGGACTAGCGGTCTACGAGCAGTACTTC. Its translation: CASSGGLAVYEQYF.

The chain joins TRBV2 to TRBJ1-5; weak D call: TRBD1 (5 bases). There are 17 residues in the CDR3. Germline V CDR1 and CDR2: SNHLY, FYNNEI. The germline V and J ends were trimmed by 4 bases and 2 bases, with 18 bases remaining between them. CDR3 in DNA: TGTGCCAGCAGTGCGGAGGACACGTCCCGGCGCAATCAGCCCCAGCATTTT. Protein: CASSAEDTSRRNQPQHF. Looking up the rest from reference TRBV2 and TRBJ1-5 gives the full variable domain: EPEVTQTPSHQVTQMGQEVILRCVPISNHLYFYWYRQILGQKVEFLVSFYNNEISEKSEIFDDQFSVERPDGSNFTLKIRSTKLEDSAMYFCASSAEDTSRRNQPQHFGDGTRLSIL.

As concerns this clone: This sample includes further DNA sequences coding for the same CDR3. The chain recombines TRBV7-2 with TRBJ2-7; D perhaps matches TRBD2 (6 bases). CDR1 SGHTA and CDR2 FQGNSA come from the germline V gene. The CDR3 spans 15 residues. V was cut by 0 bases and J by 2 bases, with 11 bases left in between. CDR3 coding DNA: TGTGCCAGCAGCTTAGCTCGGGGGTTAGCCTACGAGCAGTACTTC. It translates to CASSLARGLAYEQYF. The variable domain in full, with the rest retrieved from reference TRBV7-2 and TRBJ2-7, is GAGVSQSPSNKVTEKGKDVELRCDPISGHTALYWYRQSLGQGLEFLIYFQGNSAPDKSGLPSDRFSAERTGGSVSTLTIQRTQQEDSAVYLCASSLARGLAYEQYFGPGTRLTVT.

V and J are TRBV6-1 and TRBJ2-1; D unresolved. There are 17 residues in the CDR3. V was trimmed by 2 bases and J by 0 bases, leaving 14 bases between them. Germline lookup yields CDR1 MNHNS and CDR2 SASEGT. CDR3 loop: CASSEPPPAVSYNEQFF. The CDR3 DNA follows: TGTGCCAGCAGTGAACCGCCCCCGGCCGTCTCCTACAATGAGCAGTTCTTC.

V gene TRBV19 combines with J gene TRBJ1-5; D may be TRBD1 (6 bases). Trimming left V 7 bases short and J 0 bases short, with 10 bases between. The CDR3 has 14 amino acids. From germline, CDR1 is LNHDA and CDR2 SQIVND (reference sequence). The DNA of the CDR3 is TGTGCCAGTATCACAGGGAGTAGCAATCAGCCCCAGCATTTT. The encoded protein is CASITGSSNQPQHF. Full variable domain (remainder filled in from reference TRBV19 and TRBJ1-5): DGGITQSPKYLFRKEGQNVTLSCEQNLNHDAMYWYRQDPGQGLRLIYYSQIVNDFQKGDIAEGYSVSREKKESFPLTVTSAQKNPTAFYLCASITGSSNQPQHFGDGTRLSIL.

This sequence joins TRBV4-2 and TRBJ1-1; D unclear. V gave up 5 bases and J gave up 4 bases, with 14 bases separating them. The CDR3 is made up of 14 amino acids. Looked up from germline, CDR1 is LGHNA and CDR2 is YNFKEQ. CDR3 sequence reads: CASSLDLGSTEAFF. CDR3 nucleotide sequence: TGTGCCAGCAGCTTGGACCTCGGGAGCACTGAAGCTTTCTTT.

V and J are TRBV6-5 and TRBJ2-5, with D possibly TRBD2 on 6 matching bases. This CDR3 contains 14 residues. The V end lost 5 bases, the J end lost 4 bases, and 14 bases lay between the germline ends. Per the germline V gene, CDR1 is MNHEY and CDR2 is SVGAGI. The CDR3 is CASSPIFGGETQYF. The CDR3 DNA is TGTGCCAGCAGTCCCATCTTCGGGGGAGAGACCCAGTACTTC.

The table lists this clone with a few counts. The chain links TRBV9 to TRBJ2-7; 7 nucleotides line up with TRBD2. The CDR3 loop spans 15 amino acids. The trim removed 4 bases at V and 2 bases at J, leaving 9 bases unmatched. Looked up from germline, CDR1 is SGDLS and CDR2 is YYNGEE. CDR3 region: CASSPQGEGPYEQYF. The CDR3 coding sequence is TGTGCCAGCAGCCCCCAAGGGGAGGGTCCCTACGAGCAGTACTTC.

This clone was counted only a few times. The chain uses TRBV5-4 and TRBJ2-1; a possible D gene is TRBD2 (5 bases). The germline CDR1 and CDR2 sequences are SGHNT and YYREEE (reference sequence). V was clipped by 10 bases and J by 4 bases, with 18 bases between them. This CDR3 region has 14 residues. The CDR3: CAAKPFGEYNEQFF. The CDR3 DNA reads as TGTGCCGCAAAGCCCTTCGGGGAATACAATGAGCAGTTCTTC.

The CDR3 loop reads CASRDTTGWATEAFF. The CDR3 DNA is TGTGCCAGTAGAGATACGACAGGGTGGGCCACTGAAGCTTTCTTT. The V call is TRBV19, the J call TRBJ1-1, with 7 nucleotides matching TRBD1. The CDR3 has 15 amino acids. V was pared by 6 bases and J by 4 bases, with 11 bases of the junction left unmatched. Germline CDR1 is LNHDA and CDR2 is SQIVND (reference sequence).

This clone was picked up one time. J is TRBJ2-1 and V is TRBV9; possibly TRBD1 for D (5 bases). CDR1 and CDR2 (germline): SGDLS, YYNGEE. Trimming removed 0 bases at V and 9 bases at J, with 13 bases between. The length of the CDR3 is 14 residues. This CDR3 reads CASSVGGLGAEQFF. The CDR3 coding sequence is TGTGCCAGCAGCGTAGGGGGCTTAGGCGCTGAGCAGTTCTTC.

The rearrangement links TRBV7-9 to TRBJ2-7, with TRBD2 matching 10 bases. The CDR3 totals 18 residues. V was clipped by 0 bases and J by 2 bases; unmatched bases: 10. Germline V gene lookup returns CDR1 SEHNR and CDR2 FQNEAQ (reference sequence). The CDR3 DNA reads as TGTGCCAGCAGCTTAGCCCCACTAGCGGGAAGAGGCACCTACGAGCAGTACTTC. This encodes CASSLAPLAGRGTYEQYF.

CDR3 coding DNA: TGTGCCAGCAGCCTAACGGCGGGGGCCGGCGAGCAGTACTTC. Translated: CASSLTAGAGEQYF. This chain joins TRBV14 and TRBJ2-7; D possibly corresponds to TRBD2 (7 bases). Trimming took off 4 bases at V and 6 bases at J, with 16 bases between the two ends. This CDR3 has 14 residues. Germline values: CDR1 SGHDN, CDR2 FVKESK.